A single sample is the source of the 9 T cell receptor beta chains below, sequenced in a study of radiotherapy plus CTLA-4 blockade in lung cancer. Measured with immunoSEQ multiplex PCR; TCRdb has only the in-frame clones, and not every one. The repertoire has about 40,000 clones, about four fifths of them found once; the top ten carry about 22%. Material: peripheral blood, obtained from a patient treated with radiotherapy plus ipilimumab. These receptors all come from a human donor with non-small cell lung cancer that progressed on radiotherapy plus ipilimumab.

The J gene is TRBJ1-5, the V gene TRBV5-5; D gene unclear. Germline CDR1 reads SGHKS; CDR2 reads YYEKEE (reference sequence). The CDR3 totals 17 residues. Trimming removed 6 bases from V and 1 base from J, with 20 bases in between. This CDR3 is CASIPRIRHVSNQPQHF. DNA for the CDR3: TGTGCCAGCATCCCCCGGATTAGACATGTGAGCAATCAGCCCCAGCATTTT.

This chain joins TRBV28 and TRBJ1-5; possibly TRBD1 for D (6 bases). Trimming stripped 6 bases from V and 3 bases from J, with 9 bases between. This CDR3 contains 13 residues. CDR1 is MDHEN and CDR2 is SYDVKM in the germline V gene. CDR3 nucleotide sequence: TGTGCCAGCAGGGGGGCAACCAATCAGCCCCAGCATTTT. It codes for CASRGATNQPQHF.

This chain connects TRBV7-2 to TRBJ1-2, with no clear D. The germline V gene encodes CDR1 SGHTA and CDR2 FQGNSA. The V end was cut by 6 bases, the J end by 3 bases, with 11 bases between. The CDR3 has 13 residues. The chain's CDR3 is CASRPGAHYGYTF. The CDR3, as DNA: TGTGCCAGCAGGCCGGGAGCCCACTATGGCTACACCTTC.

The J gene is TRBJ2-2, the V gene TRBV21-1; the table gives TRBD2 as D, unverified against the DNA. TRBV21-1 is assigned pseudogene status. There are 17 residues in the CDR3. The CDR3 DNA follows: TGTGCCAGCAGCAGACGAACTAGCGGGATTAACACCGGGGAGCTGTTTTTT. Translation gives CASSRRTSGINTGELFF.

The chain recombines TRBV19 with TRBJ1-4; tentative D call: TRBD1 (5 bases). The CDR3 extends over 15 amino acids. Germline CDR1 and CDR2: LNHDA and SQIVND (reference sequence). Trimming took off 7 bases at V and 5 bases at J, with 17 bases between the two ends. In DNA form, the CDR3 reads TGTGCCAGTACCTGGGGGGGGACCGCAAATGAAAAACTGTTTTTT. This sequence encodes CASTWGGTANEKLFF. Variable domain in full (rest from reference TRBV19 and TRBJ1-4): DGGITQSPKYLFRKEGQNVTLSCEQNLNHDAMYWYRQDPGQGLRLIYYSQIVNDFQKGDIAEGYSVSREKKESFPLTVTSAQKNPTAFYLCASTWGGTANEKLFFGSGTQLSVL.

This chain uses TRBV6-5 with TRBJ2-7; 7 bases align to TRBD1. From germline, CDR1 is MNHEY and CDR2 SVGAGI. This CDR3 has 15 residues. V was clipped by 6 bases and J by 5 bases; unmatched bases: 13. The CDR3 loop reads CASSLRGGRGNEQYF. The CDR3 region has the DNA TGTGCCAGCAGCTTACGGGGCGGCAGGGGGAACGAGCAGTACTTC.

CDR3: CASSADLLGATNEKLFF. The CDR3 nucleotides are TGTGCCAGCAGCGCGGACCTCCTAGGGGCAACTAATGAAAAACTGTTTTTT. This chain links TRBV11-3 with TRBJ1-4, with D possibly TRBD1 on 5 matching bases. With 5 bases removed from V and 0 bases from J, the gap between germline ends came to 16 bases. The CDR3 consists of 17 residues. The germline gives CDR1 SGHNT, CDR2 YENEEA.

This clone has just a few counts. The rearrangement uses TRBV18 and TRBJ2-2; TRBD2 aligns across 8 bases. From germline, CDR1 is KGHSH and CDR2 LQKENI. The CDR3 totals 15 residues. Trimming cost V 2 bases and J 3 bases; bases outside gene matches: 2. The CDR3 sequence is CASSPDGGDTGELFF. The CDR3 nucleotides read TGTGCCAGCTCACCAGACGGGGGGGACACCGGGGAGCTGTTTTTT.

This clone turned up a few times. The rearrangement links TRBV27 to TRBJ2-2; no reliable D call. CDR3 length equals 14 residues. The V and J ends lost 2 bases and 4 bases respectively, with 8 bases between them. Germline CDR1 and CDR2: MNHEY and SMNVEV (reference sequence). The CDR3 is CASSLGQSTGELFF. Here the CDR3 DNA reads TGTGCCAGCAGTTTAGGGCAGAGCACCGGGGAGCTGTTTTTT.